This entry lists 8 T cell receptor beta chains sequenced from one sample in a study of cytomegalovirus exposure and HLA in healthy donors. PCR was performed using 60 Vbeta and 13 Jbeta primers. Clones were sequenced by immunoSEQ multiplex PCR, and TCRdb holds only the in-frame ones, with some missing. With about 160,000 clones in the sample, the ten largest clones hold approximately 2.3%. The sequenced material came from PBMCs. All receptors derive from a man aged 25-45 years in good health and CMV-seronegative.

The gene calls are TRBV25-1 and TRBJ1-2, with 7 bases identical to TRBD1. CDR1 and CDR2 (germline): MGHDK, SYGVNS. This CDR3 region has 13 residues. Trimming at V came to 8 bases and at J to 6 bases, leaving 9 bases not matched to a gene. CDR3 in amino acids: CASGLQGVDGYTF. CDR3 coding DNA: TGTGCCAGCGGATTGCAGGGGGTGGATGGCTACACCTTC.

The V gene is TRBV11-2, the J gene TRBJ2-7, with 11 nucleotides matching TRBD2. The germline CDR1 and CDR2 sequences are SGHAT and FQNNGV. The ends lost 4 bases at V and 1 base at J; junction bases unmatched: 6. This CDR3 is 16 amino acids long. DNA for the CDR3: TGTGCCAGCAGCTCAAGACTAGCGGGAAGGTCCTACGAGCAGTACTTC. Its protein product is CASSSRLAGRSYEQYF.

The gene calls are TRBV6-4 and TRBJ2-1; D possibly corresponds to TRBD2 (6 bases). The length of the CDR3 is 15 residues. Looked up from germline, CDR1 is MRHNA and CDR2 is SNTAGT. Trimming took 3 bases from V and 4 from J, leaving 13 bases between them. The CDR3 sequence: CASSEEAGLYNEQFF. The CDR3, as DNA: TGTGCCAGCAGTGAGGAGGCGGGACTTTACAATGAGCAGTTCTTC.

The CDR3 DNA reads as TGTGCCAGCAGCTTAGATGGGGCGGTAGTGGGAAAACTGTTTTTT. Its translation: CASSLDGAVVGKLFF. The chain has TRBV7-2 and TRBJ1-4; TRBD1 is a possible D gene (5 bases). The length of the CDR3 is 15 residues. The V end lost 1 base, the J end lost 10 bases, and 16 bases lay between the germline ends. Germline assignment: CDR1 SGHTA and CDR2 FQGNSA. The variable domain in full, completed from reference TRBV7-2 and TRBJ1-4, reads GAGVSQSPSNKVTEKGKDVELRCDPISGHTALYWYRQSLGQGLEFLIYFQGNSAPDKSGLPSDRFSAERTGGSVSTLTIQRTQQEDSAVYLCASSLDGAVVGKLFFGSGTQLSVL.

The chain joins TRBV7-9 to TRBJ2-7; 8 bases align to TRBD1. The CDR3 extends over 14 amino acids. Germline-derived CDR1 and CDR2 are SEHNR and FQNEAQ (reference sequence). The V segment lost 7 bases and the J segment 6 bases; nucleotides outside the gene matches: 11. The chain's CDR3 is CASNSPDRGVEQYF. The CDR3 nucleotides are TGTGCCAGCAACTCCCCCGACAGGGGAGTCGAGCAGTACTTC.

V gene TRBV28 combines with J gene TRBJ2-6; 7 nucleotides align to TRBD2. This CDR3 contains 18 residues. CDR1 MDHEN and CDR2 SYDVKM come from the germline V gene. V shed 5 bases and J 4 bases; nucleotides not matched to a gene: 14. This CDR3 reads CASSIRRAGAAGANVLTF. For the CDR3, the DNA is TGTGCCAGCAGTATCAGAAGGGCGGGAGCTGCCGGGGCCAACGTCCTGACTTTC.

The V gene is TRBV6-1, the J gene TRBJ2-5; 7 nucleotides agree with TRBD1. V was clipped by 7 bases and J by 5 bases; unmatched bases: 10. The germline CDR1 and CDR2 sequences are MNHNS and SASEGT. The CDR3 runs 14 residues. The CDR3 bases are TGTGCCAGCACCTACACCGGACAGGAGGAGACCCAGTACTTC. Its protein product is CASTYTGQEETQYF.

This chain uses TRBV5-1 with TRBJ1-6; the D gene is possibly TRBD1 (6 bases). The CDR3 length is 16 residues. V was cut by 2 bases and J by 7 bases, with 16 bases left in between. Germline V CDR1 and CDR2: SGHRS, YFSETQ. CDR3 nucleotides: TGCGCCAGCAGCTTCTACAGACAGGCCTTCAATTCACCCCTCCACTTT. Translation gives CASSFYRQAFNSPLHF.